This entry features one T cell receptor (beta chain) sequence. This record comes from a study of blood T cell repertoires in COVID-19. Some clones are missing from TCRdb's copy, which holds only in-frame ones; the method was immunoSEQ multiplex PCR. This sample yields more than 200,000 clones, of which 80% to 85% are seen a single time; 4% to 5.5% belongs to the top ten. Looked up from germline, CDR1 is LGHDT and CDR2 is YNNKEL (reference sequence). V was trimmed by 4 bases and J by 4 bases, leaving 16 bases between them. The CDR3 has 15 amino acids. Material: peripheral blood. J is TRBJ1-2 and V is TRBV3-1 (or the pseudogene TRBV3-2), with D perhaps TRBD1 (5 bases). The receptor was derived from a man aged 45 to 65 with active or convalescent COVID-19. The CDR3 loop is CASSPTPQGLYGYTF. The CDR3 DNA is TGTGCCAGCAGCCCCACCCCTCAGGGCCTCTATGGCTACACCTTC.